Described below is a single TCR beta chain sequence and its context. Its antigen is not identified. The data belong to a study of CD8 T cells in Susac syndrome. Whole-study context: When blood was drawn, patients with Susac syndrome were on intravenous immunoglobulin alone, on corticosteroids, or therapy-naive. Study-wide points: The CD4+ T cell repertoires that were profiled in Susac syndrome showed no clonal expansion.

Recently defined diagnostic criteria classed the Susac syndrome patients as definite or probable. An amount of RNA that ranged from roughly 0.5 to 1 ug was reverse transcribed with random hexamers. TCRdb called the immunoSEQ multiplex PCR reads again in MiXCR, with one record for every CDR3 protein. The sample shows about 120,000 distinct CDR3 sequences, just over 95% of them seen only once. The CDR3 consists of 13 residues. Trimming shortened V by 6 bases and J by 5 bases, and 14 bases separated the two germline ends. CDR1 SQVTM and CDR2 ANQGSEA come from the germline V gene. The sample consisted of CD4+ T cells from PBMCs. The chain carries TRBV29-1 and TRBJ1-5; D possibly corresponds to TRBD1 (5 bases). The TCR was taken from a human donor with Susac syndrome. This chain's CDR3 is CSVGGGPDQPQHF. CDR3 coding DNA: TGCAGCGTGGGGGGAGGGCCCGATCAGCCCCAGCATTTT.